The 14 T cell receptor beta chains listed next were all sequenced from one sample in a study of blood T cells in healthy people across ages. With a J-beta primer mix and a sample-barcoded 5' primer, a second PCR ran about 7 to 12 cycles. A single record per CDR3 protein comes from TCRdb applying MiXCR to the 5' RACE reads. The sample lists roughly 700,000 distinct CDR3 sequences, around 48% occurring once. Sequenced: blood. All receptors derive from a woman between 55 and 75 years old in good health.

This clonotype was detected only once. The chain links TRBV20-1 to TRBJ2-1, with TRBD2 identical over 11 bases. V lost 5 bases to trimming and J lost 6 bases; unmatched junction nucleotides: 12. Germline CDR1 reads DFQATT; CDR2 reads SNEGSKA (reference sequence). There are 16 residues in the CDR3. The CDR3 nucleotides are TGCAGTGCTGCGAAGTGGCTAGCGGGGGGCCGCAATGAGCAGTTCTTC. Translation: CSAAKWLAGGRNEQFF.

The chain has TRBV10-3 and TRBJ1-5; unclear D gene. Trimming left V 8 bases short and J 2 bases short, with 7 bases between. The CDR3 contains 12 residues. Germline CDR1 is ENHRY and CDR2 is SYGVKD. The CDR3 protein is CAIGPGNQPQHF. In DNA, the CDR3 is TGTGCCATCGGGCCGGGCAATCAGCCCCAGCATTTT.

The chain carries TRBV7-9 and TRBJ2-3; either TRBD1 or TRBD2 may fit D (5 bases each). V was pared by 3 bases and J by 7 bases, with 11 bases between. Germline V lookup: CDR1 SEHNR, CDR2 FQNEAQ (reference sequence). The CDR3 runs 13 residues. The CDR3 DNA reads TGTGCCAGCAGCTTTAGGGGAGCGAATACGCAGTATTTT. Its translation is CASSFRGANTQYF.

J is TRBJ2-5 and V is TRBV29-1, with D perhaps assigned TRBD1 or TRBD2 (7 bases each). The CDR3 length is 12 residues. Germline V lookup: CDR1 SQVTM, CDR2 ANQGSEA. V was shortened by 6 bases and J by 11 bases, with 19 bases between the two germline ends. The CDR3 coding sequence is TGCAGCGTAGCCGGGCCAGGGGGGGAGCAGTACTTC. Its protein product is CSVAGPGGEQYF.

The V and J genes are TRBV7-2 and TRBJ2-5; 7 bases are shared with TRBD2. V dropped 2 bases and J dropped 0; count of bases not matched to a gene: 6. The germline gives CDR1 SGHTA, CDR2 FQGNSA. This CDR3 comprises 16 residues. The CDR3 nucleotides are TGTGCCAGCAGCTTATCCCAGCGGGGTTACCAAGAGACCCAGTACTTC. It encodes CASSLSQRGYQETQYF.

The chain combines TRBV5-6 with TRBJ2-1; 9 bases map to TRBD2. Per germline, CDR1 SGHDT and CDR2 YYEEEE. The ends lost 3 bases at V and 2 bases at J; junction bases unmatched: 3. The CDR3 contains 15 residues. The CDR3 is CASSWTSATYNEQFF. The CDR3 region has the DNA TGTGCCAGCAGCTGGACTAGCGCAACCTACAATGAGCAGTTCTTC. The full variable domain, its missing parts supplied by reference TRBV5-6 and TRBJ2-1, is DAGVTQSPTHLIKTRGQQVTLRCSPKSGHDTVSWYQQALGQGPQFIFQYYEEEERQRGNFPDRFSGHQFPNYSSELNVNALLLGDSALYLCASSWTSATYNEQFFGPGTRLTVL.

The rearrangement joins TRBV12-3 or TRBV12-4 to TRBJ2-7, with D tentatively TRBD1 (7 bases). The CDR3 is made up of 17 amino acids. Trimming removed 2 bases from V and 5 bases from J, with 22 bases in between. The CDR3 protein is CASSLIRAGGFRDEQYF. In DNA form, the CDR3 reads TGTGCCAGCAGTTTAATTCGGGCAGGGGGGTTCCGCGACGAGCAGTACTTC.

The genes are TRBV7-2 and TRBJ2-5, with D possibly being TRBD2 (6 bases). The CDR3 has 16 amino acids. The ends were cut back, 6 bases at V and 2 bases at J, with 19 bases in the middle. Germline lookup yields CDR1 SGHTA and CDR2 FQGNSA. CDR3 DNA sequence: TGTGCCAGCAGTTACCGAGTGGGGCGGGAACAAGAGACCCAGTACTTC. Amino acids: CASSYRVGREQETQYF.

The chain couples TRBV5-1 to TRBJ2-1; 10 bases fit TRBD2. There are 16 residues in the CDR3. V was clipped by 8 bases and J by 4 bases; unmatched bases: 12. Germline V gene sequence: CDR1 SGHRS, CDR2 YFSETQ. The CDR3 DNA is TGCGCCAGTAGCAAGCTAGCGGGAGTGGAATACAATGAGCAGTTCTTC. Translated, it gives CASSKLAGVEYNEQFF.

This chain links TRBV18 with TRBJ2-4, with D hard to call. This CDR3 has 14 amino acids. Looked up from germline, CDR1 is KGHSH and CDR2 is LQKENI. V lost 2 bases, J lost 3 bases, and 8 bases lay in between. The CDR3 bases are TGTGCCAGCTCACCAACTTTGGGCAAAAACATTCAGTACTTC. Protein sequence: CASSPTLGKNIQYF.

This clonotype was recorded once. The chain links TRBV27 to TRBJ2-3; TRBD2 matches at 9 bases. CDR3 length: 15 amino acids. The germline CDR1 and CDR2 sequences are MNHEY and SMNVEV (reference sequence). V was clipped by 2 bases and J by 6 bases; unmatched bases: 6. As DNA, the CDR3 is TGTGCCAGCAGTTTACGCGGGAGGGCCGGGGATACGCAGTATTTT. It encodes CASSLRGRAGDTQYF.

This chain uses TRBV3-1 with TRBJ2-1; 10 bases are shared with TRBD2. V lost 1 base and J lost 1; bases outside the gene matches: 4. CDR3 length: 17 residues. Germline V lookup: CDR1 LGHDT, CDR2 YNNKEL (reference sequence). The CDR3 DNA follows: TGTGCCAGCAGCCAAGGGACTAGCGGCCCATCCTACAATGAGCAGTTCTTC. Protein product: CASSQGTSGPSYNEQFF.

This clonotype was recorded at least ten times. V usage is TRBV4-3 and J usage is TRBJ2-6; no reliable D call. The length of the CDR3 is 19 residues. V was pared by 0 bases and J by 0 bases, with 15 bases between. In germline, CDR1 is LGHNA, CDR2 YSLEER. CDR3 nucleotide sequence: TGCGCCAGCAGCCAAGATTGGGCCTTTAGTAACTCTGGGGCCAACGTCCTGACTTTC. This codes for CASSQDWAFSNSGANVLTF.

This chain connects TRBV20-1 to TRBJ2-5; D is undetermined. CDR3 length: 13 amino acids. The V end lost 6 bases, the J end lost 4 bases, and 15 bases lay between the germline ends. Looked up from germline, CDR1 is DFQATT and CDR2 is SNEGSKA (reference sequence). DNA for the CDR3: TGCAGTGCACGGGTTTCCTCGGCAGAGACCCAGTACTTC. Amino acid sequence: CSARVSSAETQYF.